These 25 T cell receptor beta chains were sequenced from one sample in a study of T cell repertoires in aging, cancer and after chemotherapy (dated by TCRdb to about 2019). TCRdb records Illumina MiSeq as the sequencer. Using a mixed TRB-A/B primer pool, multiplex touch-down PCR amplified rearranged TRB sequences covering the V, D and J segments. TCRdb applied fastp at Q25 and MiXCR to the public reads, then kept only in-frame beta chains. Each CDR3 protein gets just one entry, which takes the most common genes and DNA from the rows behind it. This sample lists over 9,000 distinct CDR3 sequences; around 38% were detected once. The leading ten clones occupy over 9.5% of the sample. TCR beta rearrangements were amplified from genomic DNA extracted from peripheral blood rather than from sorted cells or RNA. The sequenced sample was blood. These receptors all stem from a human donor in good health.

The chain recombines TRBV12-3 or TRBV12-4 with TRBJ2-3; D is uncertain. Trimming pared 6 bases from V and 3 bases from J, leaving 19 bases between. This CDR3 is 16 amino acids long. CDR3 sequence (DNA): TGTGCCAGCAGCCCACGCCGGGCATTGAGGACAGATACGCAGTATTTT. This encodes CASSPRRALRTDTQYF.

In DNA, the CDR3 is TGTGCCAGCAGTCCCCGACTCAATTCGGGCACAGATACGCAGTATTTT. Translation gives CASSPRLNSGTDTQYF. V is TRBV27 and J is TRBJ2-3, with D unresolved. Trimming shortened V by 5 bases and J by 1 base, and 16 bases separated the two germline ends. This CDR3 comprises 16 residues. Germline CDR1 reads MNHEY; CDR2 reads SMNVEV (reference sequence).

About this clonotype itself: A read error is possible here, since a much larger clone lies one base away. The V call is TRBV29-1, the J call TRBJ1-1; D may be TRBD1 (5 bases). CDR1 is SQVTM, CDR2 ANQGSEA, per germline. The CDR3 contains 15 residues. The ends were cut back, 6 bases at V and 1 base at J, with 18 bases in the middle. CDR3: CSVDRPVGENTEAFF. The CDR3 nucleotides are TGCAGCGTCGACCGGCCAGTGGGGGAGAACACTGAAGCTTTCTTT.

This clonotype has a handful of counts. The rearrangement uses TRBV5-4 and TRBJ2-7; 9 bases map to TRBD2. Germline CDR1 and CDR2: SGHNT and YYREEE (reference sequence). The CDR3 spans 15 residues. V gave up 0 bases and J gave up 0 bases; unmatched junction bases: 1. CDR3: CASSLGSGSSYEQYF. The CDR3 DNA reads as TGTGCCAGCAGCTTGGGTAGCGGGAGCTCCTACGAGCAGTACTTC.

Remarks on this clonotype: A read error may account for a junction end that differs from germline. This chain connects TRBV15 to TRBJ2-1; D may be TRBD1 or TRBD2 (6 bases each). Germline CDR1 and CDR2: LNHNV and YYDKDF (reference sequence). The CDR3 extends over 15 amino acids. Here the CDR3 DNA reads TGTGTCACCAGCAGAGTTCAGGGGAGGTTAAATGAGCAGTTCTTC. Amino acid sequence: CVTSRVQGRLNEQFF. The whole variable domain, filled in from reference TRBV15 and TRBJ2-1, reads DAMVIQNPRYQVTQFGKPVTLSCSQTLNHNVMYWYQQKSSQAPKLLFHYYDKDFNNEADTPDNFQSRRPNTSFCFLDIRSPGLGDTAMYLCVTSRVQGRLNEQFFGPGTRLTVL.

This clonotype was seen a single time. V and J are TRBV6-4 and TRBJ2-1; 7 bases agree with TRBD2. Germline V gene sequence: CDR1 MRHNA, CDR2 SNTAGT. V trimming: 8 bases; J trimming: 4 bases; junction bases outside the gene matches: 14. The CDR3 is 16 residues long. The CDR3 protein is CASGGGRARGYNEQFF. CDR3 sequence (DNA): TGTGCCAGCGGGGGGGGAAGGGCCCGAGGGTACAATGAGCAGTTCTTC.

The chain combines TRBV18 with TRBJ1-1; D is perhaps TRBD1 (6 bases). CDR1 is KGHSH, CDR2 LQKENI, per germline. CDR3 size: 15 residues. V was cut by 1 base and J by 1 base, with 10 bases left in between. The CDR3 DNA follows: TGTGCCAGCTCACCACTCTCCAGGGGGAACACTGAAGCTTTCTTT. Translated: CASSPLSRGNTEAFF.

The chain employs TRBV5-1 and TRBJ1-1; TRBD1 is a possible D gene (6 bases). Germline CDR1 reads SGHRS; CDR2 reads YFSETQ. Trimming cost V 4 bases and J 5 bases, with 12 bases left between them. There are 13 residues in the CDR3. The CDR3 loop reads CASSPQGRTEAFF. The CDR3 DNA sequence: TGCGCCAGCAGCCCCCAGGGGAGAACTGAAGCTTTCTTT.

Sample share makes this clonotype large (0.1 to 1%). The chain carries TRBV5-1 and TRBJ2-2, with D possibly being TRBD2 (5 bases). The CDR3 is 15 amino acids. V was pared by 0 bases and J by 1 base, with 7 bases between. Germline V gene data show CDR1 as SGHRS and CDR2 as YFSETQ. CDR3 bases: TGCGCCAGCAGCTTGGTAGGAGGGAACACCGGGGAGCTGTTTTTT. Translating it yields CASSLVGGNTGELFF. Filled out from reference TRBV5-1 and TRBJ2-2, the complete variable domain reads KAGVTQTPRYLIKTRGQQVTLSCSPISGHRSVSWYQQTPGQGLQFLFEYFSETQRNKGNFPGRFSGRQFSNSRSEMNVSTLELGDSALYLCASSLVGGNTGELFFGEGSRLTVL.

This chain uses TRBV29-1 with TRBJ2-1, with 12 bases that match TRBD2. The germline gives CDR1 SQVTM, CDR2 ANQGSEA. The CDR3 loop spans 14 amino acids. With V trimmed by 5 bases and J by 8 bases, 7 bases remained unmatched. The chain's CDR3 is CSVRGLAGLDEQFF. CDR3 in DNA: TGCAGCGTTAGGGGACTAGCGGGCTTGGATGAGCAGTTCTTC.

This chain connects TRBV10-3 to TRBJ2-5, with 9 bases fitting TRBD1. In germline, CDR1 is ENHRY, CDR2 SYGVKD. CDR3 length equals 12 residues. Trimming removed 10 bases from V and 2 bases from J; junction bases left unmatched: 2. Here the CDR3 reads CASGTGQETQYF. The CDR3, as DNA: TGTGCCAGCGGGACAGGGCAAGAGACCCAGTACTTC.

The chain has TRBV7-3 and TRBJ2-3; 10 positions agree with TRBD2. The CDR3 is 20 amino acids. Per the germline V gene, CDR1 is SGHTA and CDR2 is FQGTGA. Unmatched junction bases numbered 14, after V lost 2 bases and J lost 0 bases. CDR3 loop: CASSLGVRGSGRTSTDTQYF. DNA of the CDR3: TGTGCCAGCAGCTTAGGGGTCCGGGGTAGCGGGAGGACTAGCACAGATACGCAGTATTTT.

The rearrangement joins TRBV6-5 to TRBJ2-1, with 13 bases matching TRBD2. The CDR3 runs to 14 residues. V shed 10 bases and J 11 bases; nucleotides not matched to a gene: 11. Germline CDR1 and CDR2: MNHEY and SVGAGI. DNA of the CDR3: TGTGCCATCAGCGGGACTAGCGGGAACGATAAGCAGTTCTTC. Encoded protein: CAISGTSGNDKQFF.

The V call is TRBV6-5, the J call TRBJ1-6; weak D call: TRBD1 (5 bases). Trimming stripped 2 bases from V and 5 bases from J, with 13 bases between. The CDR3 is 16 amino acids. Germline V gene data show CDR1 as MNHEY and CDR2 as SVGAGI. The chain's CDR3 is CASSYIGANNNSPLHF. The CDR3 nucleotides are TGTGCCAGCAGTTACATTGGGGCGAATAATAATTCACCCCTCCACTTT.

This clonotype is labeled medium-sized. This chain links TRBV19 with TRBJ2-1; TRBD1 matches 8 bases. The CDR3 spans 14 residues. Germline CDR1 LNHDA, CDR2 SQIVND (reference sequence). V trimming: 10 bases; J trimming: 7 bases; junction bases outside the gene matches: 12. The CDR3 DNA is TGTGCCACCGAGGACAGGGCGAGAGGGAATGAGCAGTTCTTC. It specifies CATEDRARGNEQFF.

The chain carries TRBV19 and TRBJ1-1, with D unclear. Germline CDR1 LNHDA, CDR2 SQIVND (reference sequence). V was shortened by 6 bases and J by 1 base, with 12 bases between the two germline ends. CDR3 length: 14 amino acids. CDR3: CASSRIDKNTEAFF. DNA of the CDR3: TGTGCCAGTAGCCGGATTGACAAGAACACTGAAGCTTTCTTT.

The chain carries TRBV5-4 and TRBJ2-3, with D perhaps matching TRBD1 (5 bases). CDR1 and CDR2 from the germline V gene are SGHNT and YYREEE (reference sequence). Trimming removed 2 bases at V and 2 bases at J, with 9 bases between. This CDR3 comprises 14 residues. CDR3 protein: CASSFTRATDTQYF. The CDR3, as DNA: TGTGCCAGCAGCTTTACCAGGGCCACAGATACGCAGTATTTT.

This clonotype has only a few counts. The chain carries TRBV27 and TRBJ2-7; no reliable D call. V lost 1 base and J lost 0, with 4 bases in between. This CDR3 has 13 amino acids. Germline CDR1 is MNHEY and CDR2 is SMNVEV (reference sequence). CDR3 nucleotides: TGTGCCAGCAGTTTATTGAACTCCTACGAGCAGTACTTC. Translated, it gives CASSLLNSYEQYF.

Remarks on this clonotype: This clone may be a read error of a much larger clone one base away. The chain combines TRBV6-5 with TRBJ2-1; maybe TRBD1 (7 bases). V was shortened by 10 bases and J by 8 bases, with 18 bases between the two germline ends. Germline values: CDR1 MNHEY, CDR2 SVGAGI. The CDR3 runs to 13 residues. CDR3: CANTTAGGHEQFF. In nucleotides, the CDR3 is TGTGCCAACACCACCGCAGGGGGGCATGAGCAGTTCTTC.

There are a few counts of this clonotype. The chain combines TRBV30 with TRBJ2-7; perhaps TRBD2 as D (5 bases). CDR3 length: 12 residues. V gave up 6 bases and J gave up 5 bases, with 14 bases separating them. CDR1 is GTSNPN and CDR2 is SVGIG in the germline V gene (reference sequence). In nucleotides, the CDR3 is TGTGCCTGTCCAAATAGCGCAAACGAGCAGTACTTC. Translating gives CACPNSANEQYF. The whole variable domain, filled in from reference TRBV30 and TRBJ2-7, reads SQTIHQWPATLVQPVGSPLSLECTVEGTSNPNLYWYRQAAGRGLQLLFYSVGIGQISSEVPQNLSASRPQDRQFILSSKKLLLSDSGFYLCACPNSANEQYFGPGTRLTVT.

CDR3 residues: CASSPLAPQETQYF. CDR3 bases: TGTGCCAGCAGCCCACTAGCCCCCCAAGAGACCCAGTACTTC. The V and J genes are TRBV7-9 and TRBJ2-5; TRBD2 is a possible D gene (6 bases). The CDR3 consists of 14 residues. Germline values: CDR1 SEHNR, CDR2 FQNEAQ (reference sequence). V was trimmed by 5 bases and J by 1 base, leaving 11 bases between them.

This clonotype rates as medium-sized. CDR3 DNA sequence: TGTGCCAGCAGTTTAGCGGGGCGACAGGGGGCCACAGATACGCAGTATTTT. Encoded protein: CASSLAGRQGATDTQYF. This rearrangement joins TRBV12-3 or TRBV12-4 to TRBJ2-3, with 10 bases fitting TRBD1. This CDR3 region has 17 residues. V gave up 0 bases and J gave up 2 bases; unmatched junction bases: 5.

There are a few counts of this clonotype. For the CDR3, the DNA is TGCAGCGTTGAATTGTGGCCGGGAGGGACAGATACGCAGTATTTT. Encoded protein: CSVELWPGGTDTQYF. The gene calls are TRBV29-1 and TRBJ2-3; 8 positions match TRBD2. The germline V gene has CDR1 SQVTM and CDR2 ANQGSEA. The V and J ends lost 2 bases and 3 bases, in that order; junction bases with no gene match: 7. This CDR3 spans 15 amino acids.

This clonotype was seen more than once but under ten times. The gene calls are TRBV6-1 and TRBJ2-5, with TRBD2 identical over 9 bases. The length of the CDR3 is 14 residues. Germline V gene data show CDR1 as MNHNS and CDR2 as SASEGT. V was pared by 5 bases and J by 4 bases, with 5 bases of the junction left unmatched. The CDR3 sequence: CASSSRTSVETQYF. CDR3 coding DNA: TGTGCCAGCAGTTCCCGGACTAGCGTAGAGACCCAGTACTTC.

Of note for this clonotype: This may come from a read error, since a much larger clone is one base off. The chain is built from TRBV6-2 or TRBV6-3 and TRBJ2-1; perhaps D is TRBD1 or TRBD2 (5 bases each). Deletions cut 6 bases from V and 9 bases from J, with 21 bases between. The germline V gene has CDR1 MNHEY and CDR2 SVGEGT. This CDR3 contains 15 residues. The CDR3 loop reads CASSAGGKLRCEQFF. CDR3 sequence (DNA): TGTGCCAGCAGCGCTGGGGGTAAGCTCCGCTGTGAGCAGTTCTTC.